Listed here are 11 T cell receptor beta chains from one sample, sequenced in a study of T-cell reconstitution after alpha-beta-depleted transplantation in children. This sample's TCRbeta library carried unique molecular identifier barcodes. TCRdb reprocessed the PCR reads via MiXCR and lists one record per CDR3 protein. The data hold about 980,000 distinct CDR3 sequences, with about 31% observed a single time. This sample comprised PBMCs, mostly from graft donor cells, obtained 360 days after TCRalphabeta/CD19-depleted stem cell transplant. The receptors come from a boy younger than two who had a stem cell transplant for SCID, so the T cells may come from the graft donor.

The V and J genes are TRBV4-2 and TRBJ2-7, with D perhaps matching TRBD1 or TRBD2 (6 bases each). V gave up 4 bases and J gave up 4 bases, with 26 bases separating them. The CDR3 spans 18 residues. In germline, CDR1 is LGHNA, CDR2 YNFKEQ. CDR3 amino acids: CASSLERGTFNMVYEQYF. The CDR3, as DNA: TGTGCCAGCAGCCTCGAACGGGGGACATTTAATATGGTGTACGAGCAGTACTTC.

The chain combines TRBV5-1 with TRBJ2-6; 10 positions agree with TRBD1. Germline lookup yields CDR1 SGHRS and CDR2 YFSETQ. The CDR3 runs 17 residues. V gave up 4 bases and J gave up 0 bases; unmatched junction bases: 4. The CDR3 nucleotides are TGCGCCAGCAGCAGGGACAGGGGCCGCTCTGGGGCCAACGTCCTGACTTTC. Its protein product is CASSRDRGRSGANVLTF. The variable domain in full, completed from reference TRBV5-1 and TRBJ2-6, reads KAGVTQTPRYLIKTRGQQVTLSCSPISGHRSVSWYQQTPGQGLQFLFEYFSETQRNKGNFPGRFSGRQFSNSRSEMNVSTLELGDSALYLCASSRDRGRSGANVLTFGAGSRLTVL.

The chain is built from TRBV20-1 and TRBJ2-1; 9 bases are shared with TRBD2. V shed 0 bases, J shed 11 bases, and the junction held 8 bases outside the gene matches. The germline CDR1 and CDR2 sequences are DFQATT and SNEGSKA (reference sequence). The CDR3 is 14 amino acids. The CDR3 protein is CSAREASGVLKQFF. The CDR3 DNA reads TGCAGTGCTAGAGAAGCTAGCGGGGTCCTCAAGCAGTTCTTC.

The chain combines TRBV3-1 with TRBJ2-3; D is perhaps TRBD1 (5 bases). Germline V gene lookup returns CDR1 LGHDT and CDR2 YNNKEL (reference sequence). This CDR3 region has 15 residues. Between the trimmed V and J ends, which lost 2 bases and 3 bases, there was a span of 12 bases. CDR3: CASSQQGLLTDTQYF. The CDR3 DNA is TGTGCCAGCAGCCAACAGGGCTTGTTAACAGATACGCAGTATTTT.

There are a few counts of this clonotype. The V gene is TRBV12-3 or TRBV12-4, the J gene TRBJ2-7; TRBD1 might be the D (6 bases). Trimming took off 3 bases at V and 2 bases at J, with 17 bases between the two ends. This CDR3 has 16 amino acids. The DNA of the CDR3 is TGTGCCAGCAGTTTGCCCCGACACAGGGTGGCCTACGAGCAGTACTTC. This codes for CASSLPRHRVAYEQYF.

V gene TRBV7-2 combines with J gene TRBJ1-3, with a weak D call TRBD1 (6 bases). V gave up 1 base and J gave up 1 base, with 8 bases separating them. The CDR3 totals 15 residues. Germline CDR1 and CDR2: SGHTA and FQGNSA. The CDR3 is CASSLERGSGNTIYF. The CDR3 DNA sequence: TGTGCCAGCAGCTTAGAAAGGGGGTCTGGAAACACCATATATTTT. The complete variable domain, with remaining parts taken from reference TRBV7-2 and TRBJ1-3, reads GAGVSQSPSNKVTEKGKDVELRCDPISGHTALYWYRQSLGQGLEFLIYFQGNSAPDKSGLPSDRFSAERTGGSVSTLTIQRTQQEDSAVYLCASSLERGSGNTIYFGEGSWLTVV.

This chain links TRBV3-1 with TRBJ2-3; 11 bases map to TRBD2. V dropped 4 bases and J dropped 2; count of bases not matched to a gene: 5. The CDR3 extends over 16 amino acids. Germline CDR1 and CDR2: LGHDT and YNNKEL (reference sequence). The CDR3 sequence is CASSLGTSGNTDTQYF. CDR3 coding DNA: TGTGCCAGCAGCCTCGGGACTAGCGGTAACACAGATACGCAGTATTTT.

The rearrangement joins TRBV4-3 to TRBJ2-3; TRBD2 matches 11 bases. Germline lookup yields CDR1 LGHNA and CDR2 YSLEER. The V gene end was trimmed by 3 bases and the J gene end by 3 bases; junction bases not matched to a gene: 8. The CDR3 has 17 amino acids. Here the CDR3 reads CASSQGVAGGPTDTQYF. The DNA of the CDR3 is TGCGCCAGCAGCCAGGGGGTAGCGGGGGGGCCGACAGATACGCAGTATTTT.

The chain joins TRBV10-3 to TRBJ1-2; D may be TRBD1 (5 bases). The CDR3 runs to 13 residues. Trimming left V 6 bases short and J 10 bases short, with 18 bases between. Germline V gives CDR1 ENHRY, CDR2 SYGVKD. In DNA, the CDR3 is TGTGCCATCAGGGATTCCGGGACGGATTTCTACACCTTC. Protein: CAIRDSGTDFYTF.

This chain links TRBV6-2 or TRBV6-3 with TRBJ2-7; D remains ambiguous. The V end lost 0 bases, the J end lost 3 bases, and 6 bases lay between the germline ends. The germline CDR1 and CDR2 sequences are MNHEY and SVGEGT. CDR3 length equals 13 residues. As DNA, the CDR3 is TGTGCCAGCAGTTACTCGAACGTCTACGAGCAGTACTTC. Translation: CASSYSNVYEQYF.

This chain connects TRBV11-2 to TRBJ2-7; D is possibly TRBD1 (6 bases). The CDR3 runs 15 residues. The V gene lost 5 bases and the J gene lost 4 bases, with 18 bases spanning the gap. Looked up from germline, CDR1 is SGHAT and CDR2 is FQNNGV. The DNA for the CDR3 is TGTGCCAGCAGCCCTCTTCAGGGGCGGTTATACGAGCAGTACTTC. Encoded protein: CASSPLQGRLYEQYF. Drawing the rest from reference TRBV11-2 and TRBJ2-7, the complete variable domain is EAGVAQSPRYKIIEKRQSVAFWCNPISGHATLYWYQQILGQGPKLLIQFQNNGVVDDSQLPKDRFSAERLKGVDSTLKIQPAKLEDSAVYLCASSPLQGRLYEQYFGPGTRLTVT.